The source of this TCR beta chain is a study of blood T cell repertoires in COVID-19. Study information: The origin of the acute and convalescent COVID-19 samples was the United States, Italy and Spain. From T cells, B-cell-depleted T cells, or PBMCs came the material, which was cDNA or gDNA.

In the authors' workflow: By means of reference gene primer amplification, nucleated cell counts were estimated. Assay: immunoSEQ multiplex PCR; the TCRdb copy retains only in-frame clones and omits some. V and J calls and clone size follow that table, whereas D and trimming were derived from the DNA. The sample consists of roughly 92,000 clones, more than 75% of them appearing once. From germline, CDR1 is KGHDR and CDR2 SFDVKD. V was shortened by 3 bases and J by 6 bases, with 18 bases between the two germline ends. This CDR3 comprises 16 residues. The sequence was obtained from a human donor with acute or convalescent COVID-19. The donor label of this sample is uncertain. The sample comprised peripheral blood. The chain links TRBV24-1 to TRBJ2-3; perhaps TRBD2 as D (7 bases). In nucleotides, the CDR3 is TGTGCCACCAGTGATCCACCCGGGGGGCCGATGGATACGCAGTATTTT. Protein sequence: CATSDPPGGPMDTQYF.